The clone carrying this TCR beta chain was seen only a few times. Sample-barcoded 5' priming and a J-beta primer mix drove a second PCR of 7 to 11 cycles. TCRdb reprocessed the 5' RACE reads via MiXCR and lists one record per CDR3 protein. The sample shows fewer than 1.5 million distinct CDR3 sequences, around two fifths of them seen only once. The source of the sample is a study of blood T cells in healthy people across ages. The ends lost 6 bases at V and 7 bases at J; junction bases unmatched: 12. The CDR3 contains 14 residues. This TCR derives from a young woman in good health. The sequencing sample was made of blood. V and J are TRBV12-3 or TRBV12-4 and TRBJ2-7, with 7 positions matching TRBD1. The CDR3 reads CASSKQGQAREQYF. In nucleotides, the CDR3 is TGTGCCAGCAGCAAACAGGGGCAAGCCCGGGAGCAGTACTTC.